The 21 T cell receptor beta chains given below trace back to one sample, sequenced in a study of T cell responses to AZD1222 COVID-19 vaccine. Generated by immunoSEQ multiplex PCR, the TCRdb table keeps only in-frame clones and is missing some. This sample has fewer than 150,000 clones, with approximately 90% found just once. The source material was peripheral blood, sampled 28 days after the second AZD1222 dose. The receptor set was obtained from an adult who received the AZD1222 COVID-19 vaccine.

The chain employs TRBV9 and TRBJ2-5; a possible D gene is TRBD1 (6 bases). The V gene's germline CDR1 is SGDLS and CDR2 YYNGEE. Trimming pared 0 bases from V and 2 bases from J, leaving 14 bases between. The CDR3 is made up of 16 amino acids. DNA for the CDR3: TGTGCCAGCAGCGTAGATCAGGGGTTAGGTCAAGAGACCCAGTACTTC. Translating it yields CASSVDQGLGQETQYF.

This chain joins TRBV11-3 and TRBJ2-3; D is uncertain. CDR3 length: 14 residues. In germline, CDR1 is SGHNT, CDR2 YENEEA. Trimming shortened V by 5 bases and J by 3 bases, and 12 bases separated the two germline ends. In nucleotides, the CDR3 is TGTGCCAGCAGCCCCGGGCCCGCAACAGATACGCAGTATTTT. Its protein is CASSPGPATDTQYF.

J is TRBJ2-7 and V is TRBV28; 12 bases agree with TRBD2. V was pared by 6 bases and J by 3 bases, with 9 bases of the junction left unmatched. CDR1 is MDHEN, CDR2 SYDVKM, per germline. The CDR3 is made up of 16 amino acids. CDR3: CASRDGLAGGIYEQYF. The CDR3 bases are TGTGCCAGCAGGGATGGGCTAGCGGGGGGGATCTACGAGCAGTACTTC.

CDR3 coding DNA: TGTGCCAGCTTGGGACAGGGGTATTACGAGCAGTACTTC. Encoded protein: CASLGQGYYEQYF. J is TRBJ2-7 and V is TRBV2, with 10 bases identical to TRBD1. Per the germline V gene, CDR1 is SNHLY and CDR2 is FYNNEI. The trim removed 8 bases at V and 4 bases at J, leaving 5 bases unmatched. The CDR3 runs 13 residues.

The rearrangement uses TRBV7-9 and TRBJ1-6, with a tentative D call TRBD1 (5 bases). In germline, CDR1 is SEHNR, CDR2 FQNEAQ (reference sequence). The length of the CDR3 is 15 residues. V lost 5 bases, J lost 7 bases, and 15 bases lay in between. The CDR3 protein is CASSPSEGSNSPLHF. The CDR3, as DNA: TGTGCCAGCAGCCCCTCCGAGGGGTCGAATTCACCCCTCCACTTT. Full variable domain (rest looked up from reference TRBV7-9 and TRBJ1-6): DTGVSQNPRHKITKRGQNVTFRCDPISEHNRLYWYRQTLGQGPEFLTYFQNEAQLEKSRLLSDRFSAERPKGSFSTLEIQRTEQGDSAMYLCASSPSEGSNSPLHFGNGTRLTVT.

As DNA, the CDR3 is TGCAGCGTTCAAAACAGCGGAACCGGGGAGCTGTTTTTT. This codes for CSVQNSGTGELFF. V is TRBV29-1 and J is TRBJ2-2, with D perhaps TRBD2 (5 bases). CDR1 and CDR2 (germline): SQVTM, ANQGSEA. Trimming removed 5 bases from V and 5 bases from J, with 12 bases in between. CDR3 size: 13 residues.

V usage is TRBV10-3 and J usage is TRBJ2-7; D is ambiguous. V gave up 3 bases and J gave up 0 bases, with 12 bases separating them. The CDR3 runs 15 residues. Germline V gives CDR1 ENHRY, CDR2 SYGVKD. As DNA, the CDR3 is TGTGCCATCAGTGATTCACGGAAACCCTCCTACGAGCAGTACTTC. Protein sequence: CAISDSRKPSYEQYF.

The chain joins TRBV3-1 (or the pseudogene TRBV3-2) to TRBJ1-6; maybe TRBD1 (6 bases). The CDR3 loop spans 18 amino acids. V was cut by 2 bases and J by 2 bases, with 16 bases left in between. Germline lookup yields CDR1 LGHDT and CDR2 YNNKEL (reference sequence). The DNA for the CDR3 is TGTGCCAGCAGCCAACCCACAGGGATGTACCCCTATAATTCACCCCTCCACTTT. Amino acid sequence: CASSQPTGMYPYNSPLHF.

The V call is TRBV5-8, the J call TRBJ1-5; D might be TRBD1 (6 bases). Germline-derived CDR1 and CDR2 are SGHTS and YDEGEE. This CDR3 is built from 15 residues. Trimming pared 4 bases from V and 0 bases from J, leaving 11 bases between. The CDR3 is CASSPGHLSNQPQHF. The CDR3 region has the DNA TGTGCCAGCAGCCCGGGACACCTTAGCAATCAGCCCCAGCATTTT.

This clone is a singleton in its sample. This chain joins TRBV27 and TRBJ2-3; TRBD1 is a possible D gene (6 bases). Germline CDR1 reads MNHEY; CDR2 reads SMNVEV (reference sequence). Trimming cost V 5 bases and J 2 bases, with 14 bases left between them. The CDR3 consists of 15 residues. The CDR3 DNA follows: TGTGCCAGCAGTGGGGGCAGCCTATACACAGATACGCAGTATTTT. Its protein is CASSGGSLYTDTQYF.

The rearrangement uses TRBV5-4 and TRBJ1-6; tentatively, D is TRBD1 (5 bases). The germline V gene has CDR1 SGHNT and CDR2 YYREEE (reference sequence). The CDR3 covers 15 residues. Trimming pared 1 base from V and 9 bases from J, leaving 14 bases between. As DNA, the CDR3 is TGTGCCAGCAGCTTGTCGGCAGGGCCGAGTTCACCCCTCCACTTT. Its translation is CASSLSAGPSSPLHF.

CDR3 coding DNA: TGCGCCAGCAGCTCCTGGACAGGAACAAACGAGCAGTACTTC. This encodes CASSSWTGTNEQYF. The J gene is TRBJ2-7, the V gene TRBV5-1, with 7 bases fitting TRBD1. Germline assignment: CDR1 SGHRS and CDR2 YFSETQ. V dropped 3 bases and J dropped 5; count of bases not matched to a gene: 8. The CDR3 loop spans 14 amino acids.

This chain links TRBV19 with TRBJ2-3; D ambiguous. The CDR3 consists of 14 residues. CDR1 and CDR2 (germline): LNHDA, SQIVND (reference sequence). V lost 2 bases and J 0 bases, leaving 6 bases between the germline ends. The CDR3: CASSITFSTDTQYF. DNA for the CDR3: TGTGCCAGTAGTATAACATTTAGCACAGATACGCAGTATTTT.

The chain couples TRBV9 to TRBJ1-1, with D tentatively TRBD1 (6 bases). V dropped 1 base and J dropped 4 bases, with 11 bases sitting between them. Germline assignment: CDR1 SGDLS and CDR2 YYNGEE. CDR3 size: 14 residues. CDR3 bases: TGTGCCAGCAGCGTAAGCCCACAGGGCACTGAAGCTTTCTTT. This sequence encodes CASSVSPQGTEAFF.

The J gene is TRBJ2-4, the V gene TRBV6-1; D is ambiguous. This CDR3 contains 17 residues. Germline V gives CDR1 MNHNS, CDR2 SASEGT. The V end was cut by 2 bases, the J end by 3 bases, with 17 bases between. This CDR3 is CASSEKWTAHDKNIQYF. In DNA form, the CDR3 reads TGTGCCAGCAGTGAAAAATGGACGGCACATGACAAAAACATTCAGTACTTC.

The chain uses TRBV28 and TRBJ1-1; TRBD1 agrees at 8 bases. V trimming: 5 bases; J trimming: 6 bases; junction bases outside the gene matches: 11. CDR3 length: 15 residues. CDR1 is MDHEN, CDR2 SYDVKM, per germline. The CDR3 here is CASSKRTGGTAEAFF. As DNA, the CDR3 is TGTGCCAGCAGTAAGCGAACAGGGGGAACCGCTGAAGCTTTCTTT.

This clone was counted between two and nine times. The V call is TRBV20-1, the J call TRBJ1-1; D unclear. Trimming removed 3 bases from V and 1 base from J, with 9 bases in between. Germline V gene data show CDR1 as DFQATT and CDR2 as SNEGSKA (reference sequence). The CDR3 is 13 amino acids. The CDR3: CSASGRRNTEAFF. CDR3 DNA: TGCAGTGCTAGTGGTCGGAGGAACACTGAAGCTTTCTTT.

The sample holds one count of this clone. J is TRBJ1-1 and V is TRBV12-3 or TRBV12-4; no clear D gene. V lost 6 bases and J 0 bases, leaving 8 bases between the germline ends. This CDR3 contains 13 residues. Here the CDR3 DNA reads TGTGCCAGCAGCGGACCCATGAACACTGAAGCTTTCTTT. Translation: CASSGPMNTEAFF.

The J gene is TRBJ1-2, the V gene TRBV28; D ambiguous. The CDR3 extends over 13 amino acids. Germline V gene sequence: CDR1 MDHEN, CDR2 SYDVKM. V was pared by 6 bases and J by 8 bases, with 16 bases between. The CDR3 sequence: CASSKRPVGGYTF. DNA for the CDR3: TGTGCCAGCAGCAAAAGACCGGTTGGCGGCTACACCTTC.

The rearrangement links TRBV12-5 to TRBJ1-5, with TRBD1 matching over 7 bases. J was trimmed by 7 bases and V by 7 bases; bases with no gene match: 7. This CDR3 is built from 13 residues. Per the germline V gene, CDR1 is LGHNT and CDR2 is FRNRAP. In DNA, the CDR3 is TGTGCTAGTGCCCTTGGACAGGCCCAGCCCCAGCATTTT. This translates into CASALGQAQPQHF.

J is TRBJ1-4 and V is TRBV7-9, with 7 bases aligning to TRBD1. The ends lost 2 bases at V and 0 bases at J; junction bases unmatched: 3. The germline CDR1 and CDR2 sequences are SEHNR and FQNEAQ (reference sequence). The CDR3 sequence is 16 residues long. Here the CDR3 DNA reads TGTGCCAGCAGCTTACGGACAGGTGCAACTAATGAAAAACTGTTTTTT. Its translation is CASSLRTGATNEKLFF. Based on the CDR3 plus reference TRBV7-9 and TRBJ1-4, the full variable domain is DTGVSQNPRHKITKRGQNVTFRCDPISEHNRLYWYRQTLGQGPEFLTYFQNEAQLEKSRLLSDRFSAERPKGSFSTLEIQRTEQGDSAMYLCASSLRTGATNEKLFFGSGTQLSVL.